Below are 21 T cell receptor beta chains sequenced from a single sample in a study of control samples from healthy donors and cancer patients. Assay: immunoSEQ multiplex PCR; the TCRdb copy retains only in-frame clones and omits some. The sample lists fewer than 95,000 clones, about 85% seen once, with around 1.3% in the top ten. The sequencing sample was made of blood. These receptors all come from a woman in her fifties or sixties in good health.

The genes are TRBV7-2 and TRBJ1-1; D remains unclear. The CDR3 runs to 13 residues. Trimming removed 4 bases from V and 3 bases from J, with 9 bases in between. Germline V gene lookup returns CDR1 SGHTA and CDR2 FQGNSA. CDR3 nucleotides: TGTGCCAGCAGCTCCCTTTGGCACACTGAAGCTTTCTTT. As protein: CASSSLWHTEAFF.

The gene calls are TRBV5-6 and TRBJ2-7; D gene uncertain. Germline CDR1 is SGHDT and CDR2 is YYEEEE. The V end lost 2 bases, the J end lost 7 bases, and 16 bases lay between the germline ends. The CDR3 length is 14 residues. CDR3 amino acids: CASSFFVAGREQYF. CDR3 DNA sequence: TGTGCCAGCAGCTTTTTCGTTGCCGGGCGGGAGCAGTACTTC.

This clone has just a few counts. J is TRBJ1-5 and V is TRBV19; maybe TRBD1 (6 bases). Germline CDR1 LNHDA, CDR2 SQIVND (reference sequence). There are 18 residues in the CDR3. Trimming took off 0 bases at V and 0 bases at J, with 15 bases between the two ends. CDR3 nucleotide sequence: TGTGCCAGTAGTATAGATAAAATACAGGGATATAGCAATCAGCCCCAGCATTTT. Its translation: CASSIDKIQGYSNQPQHF.

The chain uses TRBV29-1 and TRBJ2-7; 10 nucleotides agree with TRBD1. V lost 4 bases, J lost 7 bases, and 10 bases stayed unmatched. Germline V gene sequence: CDR1 SQVTM, CDR2 ANQGSEA. The CDR3 has 14 residues. The CDR3 DNA sequence: TGCAGCGTTGGTGGGACAGGGGACCGAGGGGAGCAGTACTTC. Its translation: CSVGGTGDRGEQYF.

The chain uses TRBV9 and TRBJ2-1; 9 bases line up with TRBD1. This CDR3 has 17 amino acids. J was trimmed by 0 bases and V by 4 bases; bases with no gene match: 8. Germline V gives CDR1 SGDLS, CDR2 YYNGEE. The CDR3 nucleotides read TGTGCCAGCAGCCCGAGGGACAGGGCGAGCTCCTACAATGAGCAGTTCTTC. This gives the protein CASSPRDRASSYNEQFF.

This rearrangement joins TRBV9 to TRBJ2-1; a possible D gene is TRBD1 (5 bases). Per germline, CDR1 SGDLS and CDR2 YYNGEE. V was cut by 0 bases and J by 6 bases, with 13 bases left in between. The CDR3 loop spans 15 amino acids. CDR3: CASSVGGQMFNEQFF. In nucleotides, the CDR3 is TGTGCCAGCAGCGTAGGCGGACAAATGTTCAATGAGCAGTTCTTC.

The V call is TRBV4-2, the J call TRBJ2-7; TRBD1 agrees at 7 bases. The CDR3 is 15 residues long. Trimming at V came to 5 bases and at J to 3 bases, leaving 10 bases not matched to a gene. Germline values: CDR1 LGHNA, CDR2 YNFKEQ. The CDR3, as DNA: TGTGCCAGCAGCACCGGACAGGCCCTCAGCTACGAGCAGTACTTC. The encoded protein is CASSTGQALSYEQYF.

This clone has just a few counts. The chain employs TRBV7-2 and TRBJ2-7, with TRBD2 identical over 9 bases. J lost 6 bases, V lost 1 base, and 13 bases had no gene match. This CDR3 is 17 amino acids long. Germline V lookup: CDR1 SGHTA, CDR2 FQGNSA. The DNA for the CDR3 is TGTGCCAGCAGCTTAGAGGGGGTGCGTAGCGGGAGAGGCGAGCAGTACTTC. Translation gives CASSLEGVRSGRGEQYF.

This clone has only one observation. This chain links TRBV5-6 with TRBJ2-3; D ambiguous. The CDR3 runs to 14 residues. The V end lost 4 bases, the J end lost 2 bases, and 11 bases lay between the germline ends. CDR1 is SGHDT, CDR2 YYEEEE, per germline. The CDR3 DNA reads TGTGCCAGCAGCCTAGGACGATCCACAGATACGCAGTATTTT. Protein: CASSLGRSTDTQYF.

The chain employs TRBV3-1 (or the pseudogene TRBV3-2) and TRBJ2-3; D possibly corresponds to TRBD1 (6 bases). Per the germline V gene, CDR1 is LGHDT and CDR2 is YNNKEL (reference sequence). V shed 0 bases and J shed 2 bases, with 9 bases lying between them. CDR3 length equals 15 residues. The CDR3 DNA reads as TGTGCCAGCAGCCAAGAAGGGGACAACACAGATACGCAGTATTTT. Residues: CASSQEGDNTDTQYF.

The rearrangement uses TRBV11-2 and TRBJ2-2, with 7 bases lining up with TRBD1. Germline CDR1 SGHAT, CDR2 FQNNGV. The CDR3 has 14 residues. Unmatched junction bases numbered 8, after V lost 5 bases and J lost 8 bases. The CDR3 bases are TGTGCCAGCAGCCCTGACAGACAGGGAGGGGAGCTGTTTTTT. Residues: CASSPDRQGGELFF.

The rearrangement links TRBV7-3 to TRBJ2-3; 7 positions agree with TRBD1. J was trimmed by 12 bases and V by 5 bases; bases with no gene match: 8. The CDR3 spans 12 residues. Germline values: CDR1 SGHTA, CDR2 FQGTGA. The CDR3 nucleotides read TGTGCCAGCAGCCCTAGACAGGGCCGCCAGTATTTT. It specifies CASSPRQGRQYF.

As DNA, the CDR3 is TGTGCCAGCAGCCACCAAGTTTATGGGGGCTCCTACAATGAGCAGTTCTTC. Translated: CASSHQVYGGSYNEQFF. The chain links TRBV4-2 to TRBJ2-1; D possibly uses TRBD1 or TRBD2 (5 bases each). The germline gives CDR1 LGHNA, CDR2 YNFKEQ. The germline V and J ends were trimmed by 3 bases and 0 bases, with 15 bases remaining between them. This CDR3 comprises 17 residues.

This sequence joins TRBV5-1 and TRBJ2-5, with 8 positions matching TRBD1. Germline assignment: CDR1 SGHRS and CDR2 YFSETQ. This CDR3 has 16 residues. After removal of 1 base from V and 5 bases from J, the junction contained 10 bases not matched to a gene. CDR3 in amino acids: CASSLIQGARGETQYF. The CDR3 DNA reads as TGCGCCAGCAGCTTGATCCAGGGGGCGCGCGGGGAGACCCAGTACTTC.

The chain employs TRBV3-1 (or the pseudogene TRBV3-2) and TRBJ2-7; TRBD2 matches 10 bases. The CDR3 is made up of 16 amino acids. Germline trimming cut 4 bases from V and 6 bases from J; bases unmatched to any gene: 12. Germline V CDR1 and CDR2: LGHDT, YNNKEL (reference sequence). DNA of the CDR3: TGTGCCAGCAGCCTTGGACTAGCGGAGGGGGGGTCCGAGCAGTACTTC. Residues: CASSLGLAEGGSEQYF.

This clone was seen a handful of times. The chain joins TRBV11-3 to TRBJ2-1; no definite D call. The V end was cut by 0 bases, the J end by 0 bases, with 6 bases between. Germline V CDR1 and CDR2: SGHNT, YENEEA. This CDR3 is 15 amino acids long. CDR3 nucleotide sequence: TGTGCCAGCAGCTTAGATGGGTCCTCCTACAATGAGCAGTTCTTC. Protein product: CASSLDGSSYNEQFF.

V usage is TRBV14 and J usage is TRBJ2-2; 7 bases fit TRBD1. The germline V gene has CDR1 SGHDN and CDR2 FVKESK. The junction had 6 bases not matched to a gene; V was cut back by 2 bases and J by 0 bases. CDR3 length: 17 residues. CDR3 nucleotide sequence: TGTGCCAGCAGCCAAAGACGACAGGGCACGAACACCGGGGAGCTGTTTTTT. This encodes CASSQRRQGTNTGELFF.

V and J are TRBV5-4 and TRBJ2-7, with a possible D match to TRBD2 (5 bases). The germline V gene has CDR1 SGHNT and CDR2 YYREEE (reference sequence). CDR3 size: 14 residues. V was trimmed by 2 bases and J by 6 bases, leaving 15 bases between them. CDR3 amino acids: CASSFGRGLGEQYF. The CDR3 nucleotides read TGTGCCAGCAGCTTTGGGAGAGGGCTTGGCGAGCAGTACTTC.

CDR3 nucleotides: TGTGCCAGCAGCTTAGTTTCTTGGGGCTACACCTTC. Its translation: CASSLVSWGYTF. The chain employs TRBV7-9 and TRBJ1-2; D unresolved. The V end lost 1 base, the J end lost 8 bases, and 8 bases lay between the germline ends. The CDR3 runs 12 residues. Looked up from germline, CDR1 is SEHNR and CDR2 is FQNEAQ (reference sequence).

The V gene is TRBV18, the J gene TRBJ1-6; D is ambiguous. V was pared by 3 bases and J by 5 bases, with 11 bases between. CDR1 and CDR2 (germline): KGHSH, LQKENI. This CDR3 contains 15 residues. CDR3 in DNA: TGTGCCAGCTCACCCTCGGGAGGTAATAATTCACCCCTCCACTTT. Amino acid sequence: CASSPSGGNNSPLHF.

The genes are TRBV9 and TRBJ2-7, with D unclear. The V end lost 4 bases, the J end lost 5 bases, and 16 bases lay between the germline ends. In germline, CDR1 is SGDLS, CDR2 YYNGEE. The CDR3 spans 14 residues. The CDR3 loop reads CASSPLPQVHEQYF. CDR3 nucleotide sequence: TGTGCCAGCAGCCCCTTACCCCAGGTCCACGAGCAGTACTTC.